This T cell receptor beta chain was retrieved from a study of CD8 T cells in Susac syndrome. CD8+ and CD4+ T cells were negatively isolated; TEMRA cells were FACS-enriched. This CDR3 is built from 14 residues. Trimming removed 5 bases from V and 7 bases from J; junction bases left unmatched: 7. Germline CDR1 reads MNHNY; CDR2 reads SVGAGI (reference sequence). Random hexamers primed reverse transcription of roughly 0.5 to 1 ug RNA. In TCRdb, the immunoSEQ multiplex PCR reads were re-called with MiXCR into one record per CDR3 protein. The sample has about 150,000 distinct CDR3 sequences; roughly 95% are singletons.

The rearrangement links TRBV6-6 to TRBJ1-4; 7 bases map to TRBD1. The sample comprised CD4+ T cells from PBMCs. The TCR was taken from a human donor with Susac syndrome. DNA for the CDR3: TGTGCCAGCAGTCCCGACAGGGCCGGTGAAAAACTGTTTTTT. It encodes CASSPDRAGEKLFF.